What follows are 28 T cell receptor beta chains derived from one specimen sequenced in a study of blood T cell repertoires in COVID-19. Assay: immunoSEQ multiplex PCR; the TCRdb copy retains only in-frame clones and omits some. This sample has roughly 200,000 clones; just under 90% occur once, and the top ten carry 0.7% to 0.9%. The source material was peripheral blood. These TCRs come from a woman under 30 who had recovered from COVID-19.

The rearrangement joins TRBV9 to TRBJ2-3; the match to TRBD2 covers 7 bases. The CDR3 covers 15 residues. V lost 0 bases to trimming and J lost 3 bases; unmatched junction nucleotides: 4. Germline CDR1 reads SGDLS; CDR2 reads YYNGEE. The CDR3 reads CASSVEASGTDTQYF. The CDR3 DNA is TGTGCCAGCAGCGTAGAGGCTAGCGGAACAGATACGCAGTATTTT.

CDR3 nucleotide sequence: TGTGCCAGCAGCTTCGGACTAGCGGTTGGCTACGAGCAGTACGTC. This translates into CASSFGLAVGYEQYV. The rearrangement uses TRBV11-2 and TRBJ2-7, with 10 bases aligning to TRBD2. Trimming removed 3 bases from V and 3 bases from J; junction bases left unmatched: 5. The germline gives CDR1 SGHAT, CDR2 FQNNGV. This CDR3 region has 15 residues.

The chain carries TRBV4-1 and TRBJ2-7; TRBD1 matches at 8 bases. Germline trimming cut 0 bases from V and 2 bases from J; bases unmatched to any gene: 3. The CDR3 extends over 15 amino acids. Germline-derived CDR1 and CDR2 are MGHRA and YSYEKL. This chain's CDR3 is CASSQEEQGAYEQYF. DNA of the CDR3: TGCGCCAGCAGCCAAGAGGAACAGGGGGCCTACGAGCAGTACTTC.

The V and J genes are TRBV19 and TRBJ2-1, with TRBD2 as a possible D gene (5 bases). Germline assignment: CDR1 LNHDA and CDR2 SQIVND (reference sequence). V was clipped by 3 bases and J by 3 bases, with 9 bases between them. This CDR3 is built from 14 residues. The DNA of the CDR3 is TGTGCCAGTAGTATGCTAGCTGACTACAATGAGCAGTTCTTC. Protein sequence: CASSMLADYNEQFF. The full variable domain, rest sourced from reference TRBV19 and TRBJ2-1, is DGGITQSPKYLFRKEGQNVTLSCEQNLNHDAMYWYRQDPGQGLRLIYYSQIVNDFQKGDIAEGYSVSREKKESFPLTVTSAQKNPTAFYLCASSMLADYNEQFFGPGTRLTVL.

J is TRBJ1-2 and V is TRBV7-2, with D possibly matching TRBD1 (6 bases). Looked up from germline, CDR1 is SGHTA and CDR2 is FQGNSA. The V and J ends lost 5 bases and 4 bases respectively, with 11 bases between them. This CDR3 region has 13 residues. This CDR3 reads CASSLRGVYGYTF. In nucleotides, the CDR3 is TGTGCCAGCAGCCTCAGGGGCGTCTATGGCTACACCTTC. Based on the CDR3 plus reference TRBV7-2 and TRBJ1-2, the full variable domain is GAGVSQSPSNKVTEKGKDVELRCDPISGHTALYWYRQSLGQGLEFLIYFQGNSAPDKSGLPSDRFSAERTGGSVSTLTIQRTQQEDSAVYLCASSLRGVYGYTFGSGTRLTVV.

The CDR3 loop is CASSFKQGAYEQYV. CDR3 DNA: TGTGCCAGCAGCTTCAAACAGGGTGCCTACGAGCAGTACGTC. This rearrangement joins TRBV11-2 to TRBJ2-7; a possible D gene is TRBD1 (6 bases). V lost 3 bases and J 2 bases, leaving 11 bases between the germline ends. Germline assignment: CDR1 SGHAT and CDR2 FQNNGV. The CDR3 has 14 residues.

With regard to this clone: Different DNA sequences within this sample yield the same CDR3. CDR3 in DNA: TGTGCCAGCTCACCTAGGGGCCAAGAGACCCAGTACTTC. Protein: CASSPRGQETQYF. V gene TRBV18 combines with J gene TRBJ2-5; D may be TRBD1 (5 bases). V lost 3 bases and J 1 base, leaving 6 bases between the germline ends. Germline V gives CDR1 KGHSH, CDR2 LQKENI. The CDR3 is made up of 13 amino acids. Filled out from reference TRBV18 and TRBJ2-5, the complete variable domain reads NAGVMQNPRHLVRRRGQEARLRCSPMKGHSHVYWYRQLPEEGLKFMVYLQKENIIDESGMPKERFSAEFPKEGPSILRIQQVVRGDSAAYFCASSPRGQETQYFGPGTRLLVL.

The V call is TRBV25-1, the J call TRBJ2-5; 9 bases match TRBD1. The CDR3 spans 15 residues. V trimming: 4 bases; J trimming: 2 bases; junction bases outside the gene matches: 5. The V gene's germline CDR1 is MGHDK and CDR2 SYGVNS. The CDR3 here is CASSVSGQGQETQYF. CDR3 bases: TGTGCCAGCAGTGTGTCGGGACAGGGTCAAGAGACCCAGTACTTC.

In the case of this clone: Other DNA sequences in the same sample also yield this CDR3. The chain employs TRBV2 and TRBJ2-5, with 8 nucleotides matching TRBD2. CDR1 and CDR2 (germline): SNHLY, FYNNEI. This CDR3 has 14 amino acids. V dropped 3 bases and J dropped 1; count of bases not matched to a gene: 1. CDR3 residues: CASSDAGGQETQYF. CDR3 bases: TGTGCCAGCAGTGATGCGGGAGGCCAAGAGACCCAGTACTTC.

The chain is built from TRBV3-1 (or the pseudogene TRBV3-2) and TRBJ2-3; a weak D match, TRBD1 (5 bases). V was cut by 8 bases and J by 2 bases, with 8 bases left in between. There are 12 residues in the CDR3. CDR1 LGHDT and CDR2 YNNKEL come from the germline V gene (reference sequence). DNA of the CDR3: TGTGCCAGCGGGGCTTCCACAGATACGCAGTATTTT. The encoded protein is CASGASTDTQYF.

The rearrangement joins TRBV20-1 to TRBJ2-3; TRBD1 matches 9 bases. Trimming removed 3 bases from V and 3 bases from J; junction bases left unmatched: 13. Germline V CDR1 and CDR2: DFQATT, SNEGSKA (reference sequence). CDR3 length: 17 amino acids. CDR3 in DNA: TGCAGTGCTAGTCTTCTACGGACAGGGGTACGGACAGATACGCAGTATTTT. It translates to CSASLLRTGVRTDTQYF.

The chain employs TRBV4-2 and TRBJ1-1; 7 bases agree with TRBD1. Germline CDR1 reads LGHNA; CDR2 reads YNFKEQ. With 1 base clipped from V and 5 bases from J, the junction kept 7 bases outside the gene matches. There are 15 residues in the CDR3. The CDR3 region is CASSQGDRARTEAFF. DNA of the CDR3: TGTGCCAGCAGCCAAGGAGACAGGGCTAGGACTGAAGCTTTCTTT.

The chain joins TRBV7-3 to TRBJ2-3; 10 nucleotides agree with TRBD2. In germline, CDR1 is SGHTA, CDR2 FQGTGA. CDR3 length: 15 residues. The V gene end was trimmed by 2 bases and the J gene end by 3 bases; junction bases not matched to a gene: 2. In DNA, the CDR3 is TGTGCCAGCAGCTTACTAGCGGGAGCTACAGATACGCAGTATTTT. It yields the protein CASSLLAGATDTQYF.

This clone showed up just once. The V and J genes are TRBV5-4 and TRBJ2-5; the D gene is possibly TRBD1 (5 bases). Between the trimmed V and J ends, which lost 0 bases and 3 bases, there was a span of 9 bases. The V gene's germline CDR1 is SGHNT and CDR2 YYREEE (reference sequence). The length of the CDR3 is 14 residues. The CDR3 DNA is TGTGCCAGCAGCTTGGAGGTGACAGAAGAGACCCAGTACTTC. This encodes CASSLEVTEETQYF.

This clone has just one count. The gene calls are TRBV2 and TRBJ2-3; tentatively, D is TRBD2 (7 bases). Germline CDR1 reads SNHLY; CDR2 reads FYNNEI. With 8 bases removed from V and 5 bases from J, the gap between germline ends came to 23 bases. The CDR3 consists of 16 residues. The CDR3 region has the DNA TGTGCCAGCGGGGGGGGATCAGGGGCGCAGGGAGATACGCAGTATTTT. Its protein product is CASGGGSGAQGDTQYF.

This clone is a singleton in its sample. Other DNA sequences in this sample translate to the same CDR3. The chain joins TRBV24-1 to TRBJ2-1; TRBD1 aligns across 11 bases. The CDR3 runs 16 residues. V was pared by 0 bases and J by 6 bases, with 3 bases of the junction left unmatched. Germline assignment: CDR1 KGHDR and CDR2 SFDVKD. The CDR3 DNA follows: TGTGCCACCAGTGATTTGCGAGGGACAGGGGGCAATGAGCAGTTCTTC. Residues: CATSDLRGTGGNEQFF.

J is TRBJ2-5 and V is TRBV6-5; 8 positions agree with TRBD2. With V trimmed by 1 base and J by 5 bases, 6 bases remained unmatched. This CDR3 region has 15 residues. The germline CDR1 and CDR2 sequences are MNHEY and SVGAGI. The CDR3 DNA is TGTGCCAGCAGTTACTTCGGCGGGGGGTTGGAGACCCAGTACTTC. It specifies CASSYFGGGLETQYF.

The V call is TRBV4-1, the J call TRBJ1-1; D gene uncertain. The CDR3 runs to 14 residues. The ends were cut back, 4 bases at V and 8 bases at J, with 17 bases in the middle. Per the germline V gene, CDR1 is MGHRA and CDR2 is YSYEKL. Written as DNA, the CDR3 is TGCGCCAGCAGCCCCCGGGATGATACCTTAGAAGCTTTCTTT. Its protein product is CASSPRDDTLEAFF.

The chain carries TRBV7-6 and TRBJ2-7, with 8 positions matching TRBD1. Germline CDR1 reads SGHVS; CDR2 reads FNYEAQ. V was clipped by 4 bases and J by 4 bases; unmatched bases: 12. The CDR3 length is 16 residues. The chain's CDR3 is CASSWGRAGGAYEQYF. The CDR3 region has the DNA TGTGCCAGCAGCTGGGGTAGGGCAGGGGGCGCGTACGAGCAGTACTTC. Drawing the rest from reference TRBV7-6 and TRBJ2-7, the complete variable domain is GAGVSQSPRYKVTKRGQDVALRCDPISGHVSLYWYRQALGQGPEFLTYFNYEAQQDKSGLPNDRFSAERPEGSISTLTIQRTEQRDSAMYRCASSWGRAGGAYEQYFGPGTRLTVT.

The genes are TRBV7-9 and TRBJ1-5; D gene unclear. In germline, CDR1 is SEHNR, CDR2 FQNEAQ (reference sequence). The V end was cut by 5 bases, the J end by 0 bases, with 11 bases between. The CDR3 spans 15 residues. The CDR3 reads CASSHGEYSNQPQHF. For the CDR3, the DNA is TGTGCCAGCAGCCACGGAGAATATAGCAATCAGCCCCAGCATTTT. The variable domain in full, completed from reference TRBV7-9 and TRBJ1-5, reads DTGVSQNPRHKITKRGQNVTFRCDPISEHNRLYWYRQTLGQGPEFLTYFQNEAQLEKSRLLSDRFSAERPKGSFSTLEIQRTEQGDSAMYLCASSHGEYSNQPQHFGDGTRLSIL.

This chain joins TRBV18 and TRBJ2-1, with 11 bases fitting TRBD2. V was pared by 0 bases and J by 9 bases, with 4 bases of the junction left unmatched. Looked up from germline, CDR1 is KGHSH and CDR2 is LQKENI. The CDR3 is made up of 15 amino acids. CDR3 protein: CASSPPSGGAIEQFF. The CDR3 bases are TGTGCCAGCTCACCACCTAGCGGGGGGGCTATTGAGCAGTTCTTC.

The rearrangement joins TRBV7-9 to TRBJ2-7; TRBD2 matches 9 bases. V lost 0 bases and J lost 7; bases outside the gene matches: 7. The CDR3 contains 15 residues. Germline assignment: CDR1 SEHNR and CDR2 FQNEAQ (reference sequence). In DNA form, the CDR3 reads TGTGCCAGCAGCTTAGCAGCGGGGGGCTTAGGGGAGCAGTACTTC. Its translation is CASSLAAGGLGEQYF.

This chain connects TRBV27 to TRBJ2-7, with TRBD1 identical over 8 bases. The CDR3 runs to 15 residues. The germline gives CDR1 MNHEY, CDR2 SMNVEV (reference sequence). V lost 0 bases to trimming and J lost 4 bases; unmatched junction nucleotides: 5. CDR3 sequence reads: CASSLSPGQVYEQYF. CDR3 sequence (DNA): TGTGCCAGCAGTTTATCACCGGGACAGGTTTACGAGCAGTACTTC.

This chain uses TRBV7-8 with TRBJ2-1; D may be TRBD1 (7 bases). Germline CDR1 and CDR2: SGHVS and FQNEAQ. Between the trimmed V and J ends, which lost 3 bases and 3 bases, there was a span of 21 bases. The CDR3 totals 18 residues. The CDR3 reads CASSLWGAGGSVYNEQFF. In DNA form, the CDR3 reads TGTGCCAGCAGCTTGTGGGGGGCAGGGGGATCGGTCTACAATGAGCAGTTCTTC.

The chain carries TRBV6-2 or TRBV6-3 and TRBJ1-1; D remains ambiguous. CDR1 and CDR2 from the germline V gene are MNHEY and SVGEGT. V was cut by 7 bases and J by 1 base, with 16 bases left in between. The CDR3 covers 15 residues. The CDR3 DNA reads TGTGCCAGCAACCCCACCGGGTCGCGGAACACTGAAGCTTTCTTT. This gives the protein CASNPTGSRNTEAFF.

V is TRBV5-6 and J is TRBJ2-2; D is possibly TRBD2 (5 bases). Germline CDR1 reads SGHDT; CDR2 reads YYEEEE. This CDR3 comprises 11 residues. V was clipped by 7 bases and J by 7 bases, with 8 bases between them. CDR3 residues: CASGLVGELFF. CDR3 DNA: TGTGCCAGCGGACTGGTCGGGGAGCTGTTTTTT.

The chain has TRBV7-6 and TRBJ2-1; 14 bases are a match to TRBD2. Germline V gene lookup returns CDR1 SGHVS and CDR2 FNYEAQ. The CDR3 is 16 amino acids. V gave up 5 bases and J gave up 9 bases; unmatched junction bases: 9. CDR3 nucleotides: TGTGCCAGCAGCCAAGGGACTAGCGGGGGATTGGGTGAGCAGTTCTTC. It specifies CASSQGTSGGLGEQFF.

The chain carries TRBV9 and TRBJ2-7, with 10 bases matching TRBD1. CDR1 and CDR2 from the germline V gene are SGDLS and YYNGEE. The CDR3 is 16 amino acids. The J segment lost 7 bases and the V segment lost 3 bases, leaving 13 bases of the junction unmatched. The CDR3 region has the DNA TGTGCCAGCAGCGCCTCCCGGGACAGGGGCCCTGGGGAGCAGTACTTC. This translates into CASSASRDRGPGEQYF.